Listed below are T cell receptor beta chains from one sample, sequenced in a study of blood T cell repertoires in COVID-19. The table came from immunoSEQ multiplex PCR; TCRdb's copy has only in-frame clones and leaves some out. This table holds just under 150,000 clones, roughly 80% found once. Material for sequencing was peripheral blood. All receptors derive from a human donor in a cohort sampled during active COVID-19. Both conserved end residues are part of each CDR3. A D gene is named only where the DNA matches it firmly. Clone size is stated in some rows and not others, as once, few, many or a class when expanded.

TRBJ2-5 TRBV10-3 TRBD2 once CAISSRGGQETQYF TGTGCCATCAGCTCACGCGGGGGCCAAGAGACCCAGTACTTC
TRBJ1-3 TRBV5-1 . . CASSSPNTGNTIYF TGCGCCAGCAGCTCTCCAAACACTGGAAACACCATATATTTT
TRBJ2-2 TRBV19 TRBD1 once CASSIEGQGNTGELFF TGTGCCAGTAGTATCGAGGGACAGGGGAACACCGGGGAGCTGTTTTTT
TRBJ1-2 TRBV2 . . CASSAEGANYGYTF TGTGCCAGCAGTGCGGAAGGAGCTAACTATGGCTACACCTTC
TRBJ2-7 TRBV27 . . CASSLRGGNHEQYF TGTGCCAGCAGTTTACGAGGGGGAAACCACGAGCAGTACTTC
TRBJ2-2 TRBV7-8 . . CASSSQGRLANTGELFF TGTGCCAGCAGCTCTCAGGGGCGACTCGCGAACACCGGGGAGCTGTTTTTT
TRBJ2-5 TRBV15 TRBD1 . CATTAGTGVTETQYF TGTGCCACCACTGCCGGGACAGGGGTTACAGAGACCCAGTACTTC
TRBJ2-3 TRBV6-1 TRBD2 . CASSGLAGPFTSTDTQYF TGTGCCAGCAGTGGACTAGCGGGCCCCTTTACTAGCACAGATACGCAGTATTTT
TRBJ1-2 TRBV27 TRBD1 . CASSSQGQGFNGYTF TGTGCCAGCAGTTCCCAGGGACAGGGGTTTAATGGCTACACCTTC
TRBJ1-1 TRBV13 TRBD1 once CASSSTQGGWTEAFF TGTGCCAGCAGCTCTACCCAGGGGGGTTGGACTGAAGCTTTCTTT
TRBJ1-6 TRBV9 . . CASSTGESNSPLHF TGTGCCAGCAGCACGGGGGAGAGTAATTCACCCCTCCACTTT
TRBJ1-5 TRBV7-8 . . CASSLGGTLSNQPQHF TGTGCCAGCAGCTTAGGAGGGACACTTAGCAATCAGCCCCAGCATTTT
TRBJ2-3 TRBV10-1 TRBD2 few CASSYSGDTDTQYF TGCGCCAGCAGCTATAGCGGGGACACAGATACGCAGTATTTT
TRBJ2-2 TRBV9 . . CASSVQGGDTGELFF TGTGCCAGCAGCGTACAGGGGGGTGACACCGGGGAGCTGTTTTTT
TRBJ2-4 TRBV28 TRBD1 . CASSRQGTKNIQYF TGTGCCAGCAGTAGACAGGGGACCAAAAACATTCAGTACTTC
TRBJ1-2 TRBV30 TRBD1 few CAWSGGQYGYTF TGTGCCTGGAGTGGGGGACAGTATGGCTACACCTTC
TRBJ2-5 TRBV5-4 TRBD1 . CASSGGTGGRQETQYF TGTGCCAGCAGCGGAGGGACAGGGGGACGTCAAGAGACCCAGTACTTC
TRBJ2-2 TRBV7-2 TRBD1 . CASSLIGTGNTGELFF TGTGCCAGCAGCTTAATAGGGACAGGAAACACCGGGGAGCTGTTTTTT
TRBJ2-1 TRBV6-5 . once CASLRSGTSGEQFF TGTGCCAGCTTAAGGTCGGGGACATCAGGGGAGCAGTTCTTC
TRBJ1-2 TRBV2 TRBD1 . CASSAGTGGFYGYTF TGTGCCAGCAGTGCCGGGACAGGGGGCTTCTATGGCTACACCTTC
TRBJ1-2 TRBV9 . . CASSQTTGHGYTF TGTGCCAGCAGCCAAACCACAGGGCATGGCTACACCTTC
TRBJ1-5 TRBV19 . . CACGRLQGPQHF TGTGCCTGTGGGCGGCTCCAGGGGCCCCAGCATTTT
TRBJ2-1 TRBV18 TRBD2 . CASSPSSGRAREQFF TGTGCCAGCTCACCTTCTAGCGGGAGGGCCAGGGAGCAGTTCTTC
TRBJ2-3 TRBV9 . . CASSGLPDTQYF TGTGCCAGCAGCGGACTGCCAGATACGCAGTATTTT
TRBJ1-5 TRBV30 TRBD1 . CAWSVEGGDREMPQHF TGTGCCTGGAGTGTGGAGGGGGGGGACAGGGAAATGCCCCAGCATTTT
TRBJ1-1 TRBV12-3/TRBV12-4 . . CASTLGLSREAFF TGTGCCAGCACCCTCGGACTATCGAGAGAAGCTTTCTTT
TRBJ1-2 TRBV28 . . CASRQHRGFDYGYTF TGTGCCAGCAGACAACACCGCGGGTTTGACTATGGCTACACCTTC
TRBJ2-1 TRBV4-2 TRBD2 . CASSQAMEAGEQFF TGTGCCAGCAGCCAAGCTATGGAAGCGGGGGAGCAGTTCTTC
TRBJ2-1 TRBV19 . . CATSRTDNNEQFF TGTGCCACGTCCAGGACAGACAACAATGAGCAGTTCTTC
TRBJ2-7 TRBV5-1 TRBD1 . CASSLEATGQGSYEQYF TGCGCCAGCAGCTTGGAGGCCACGGGACAGGGCTCCTACGAGCAGTACTTC
TRBJ2-2 TRBV28 TRBD1 . CASSHRQGHTGELFF TGTGCCAGCAGCCATCGACAGGGCCACACCGGGGAGCTGTTTTTT
TRBJ2-2 TRBV19 . . CASSIDIPVATGELFF TGTGCCAGTAGTATAGATATCCCTGTGGCCACCGGGGAGCTGTTTTTT
TRBJ2-1 TRBV4-1 . once CASSQGLFSYNEQFF TGCGCCAGCAGCCAAGGACTGTTCTCCTACAATGAGCAGTTCTTC
TRBJ2-3 TRBV11-2 . . CASSGVGAGTDTQYF TGTGCCAGCAGCGGGGTGGGGGCCGGCACAGATACGCAGTATTTT
TRBJ1-5 TRBV28 . few CASSFGTQSRPQHF TGTGCCAGCAGTTTCGGGACTCAATCTAGGCCCCAGCATTTT
TRBJ1-2 TRBV6-4 . . CASSDLVRVLAGYTF TGTGCCAGCAGTGACTTGGTTCGGGTCCTAGCAGGCTACACCTTC
TRBJ1-5 TRBV6-5 . once CASSPQGYSNQPQHF TGTGCCAGCAGTCCACAGGGTTATAGCAATCAGCCCCAGCATTTT
TRBJ2-7 TRBV3-1/TRBV3-2 . . CASASAYEQYF TGTGCCAGCGCTAGTGCTTACGAGCAGTACTTC
TRBJ2-5 TRBV5-4 TRBD1 few CASSFSGGETQYF TGTGCCAGCAGCTTCTCAGGGGGAGAGACCCAGTACTTC
TRBJ2-5 TRBV4-2 . . CASSRRIDPGSQETQYF TGTGCCAGCAGCCGCCGAATCGACCCAGGGTCTCAAGAGACCCAGTACTTC
TRBJ1-4 TRBV11-2 . . CASSLVLGQGNEKLFF TGTGCCAGCAGCTTAGTGTTAGGCCAGGGGAATGAAAAACTGTTTTTT
TRBJ2-3 TRBV19 TRBD2 . CASSPGLAGTDTQYF TGTGCCAGTAGTCCCGGACTAGCGGGGACAGATACGCAGTATTTT
TRBJ1-1 TRBV6-6 . . CASSHGQFTEAFF TGTGCCAGCAGCCACGGACAGTTCACTGAAGCTTTCTTT
TRBJ2-2 TRBV5-1 TRBD2 . CASSVRLAGATGELFF TGCGCCAGCAGCGTGCGACTAGCGGGGGCCACCGGGGAGCTGTTTTTT
TRBJ2-3 TRBV11-2 . . CASSLASGTSTDTQYF TGTGCCAGCAGCTTAGCCTCGGGGACTAGCACAGATACGCAGTATTTT
TRBJ2-1 TRBV2 TRBD2 . CASSELQLAEYYEQFF TGTGCCAGCAGTGAACTCCAACTAGCGGAATACTACGAGCAGTTCTTC
TRBJ2-3 TRBV2 TRBD2 . CASSQTSESTDTQYF TGTGCCAGCAGCCAAACTAGCGAATCCACAGATACGCAGTATTTT
TRBJ2-7 TRBV28 . . CASSLTTGYEQYF TGTGCCAGCAGCTTAACGACAGGTTACGAGCAGTACTTC
TRBJ2-2 TRBV4-1 TRBD1 . CASSRIGTENTGELFF TGCGCCAGCAGCCGGATCGGGACAGAGAACACCGGGGAGCTGTTTTTT
TRBJ2-7 TRBV7-9 . . CASSQSQGRHEQYF TGTGCCAGCAGCCAATCCCAGGGTCGACACGAGCAGTACTTC
TRBJ2-3 TRBV28 TRBD2 . CASSSPAGGGDTQYF TGTGCCAGCAGTTCCCCCGCGGGGGGGGGAGATACGCAGTATTTT